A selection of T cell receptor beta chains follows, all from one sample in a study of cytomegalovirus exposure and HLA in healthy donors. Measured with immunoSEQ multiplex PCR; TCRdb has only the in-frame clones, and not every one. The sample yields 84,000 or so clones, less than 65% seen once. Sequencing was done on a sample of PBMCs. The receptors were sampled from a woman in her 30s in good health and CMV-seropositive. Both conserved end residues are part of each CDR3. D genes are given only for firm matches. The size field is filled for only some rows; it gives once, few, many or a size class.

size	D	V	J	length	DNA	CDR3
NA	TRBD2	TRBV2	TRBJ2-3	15	TGTGCCAGCACCGGACTAGCGGGAAGCGTAGATACGCAGTATTTT	CASTGLAGSVDTQYF
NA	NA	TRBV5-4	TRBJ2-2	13	TGTGCCAGCAGCTTACAGGACACCGGGGAGCTGTTTTTT	CASSLQDTGELFF
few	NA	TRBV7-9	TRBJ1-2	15	TGTGCCAGCAGTAAACCACAGGAACGGTACTATGGCTACACCTTC	CASSKPQERYYGYTF
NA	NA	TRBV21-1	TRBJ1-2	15	TGTGCCAGCAGCAAAGAGATAGGGGGAATGTTCGGCTACCCCTTC	CASSKEIGGMFGYPF
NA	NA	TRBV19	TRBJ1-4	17	TGTGCCAGTAGTATGAACCGGTTTGGGCAGGGAAATGAAAAACTGTTTTTT	CASSMNRFGQGNEKLFF
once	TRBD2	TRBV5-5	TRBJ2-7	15	TGTGCCAGCAGCACCGACACCGGGACTAGAAACGAGCAGTACTTC	CASSTDTGTRNEQYF
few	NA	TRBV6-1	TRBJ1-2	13	TGTGCCAGCAGTGAGTCCAGGAACTATGGCTACACCTTC	CASSESRNYGYTF
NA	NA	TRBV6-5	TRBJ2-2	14	TGTGCCAGCAGTGCCGCGAATGAGTTCGGGGAGCTGTTTTTT	CASSAANEFGELFF
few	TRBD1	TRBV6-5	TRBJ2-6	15	TGTGCCAGCAGCGACAGGGCAGCTGGGGCCAACGTCCTGACTTTC	CASSDRAAGANVLTF
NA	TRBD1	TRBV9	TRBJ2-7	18	TGTGCCAGCAGCGAGGGTCCCATAGGACAGGGACTCTCCTACGAGCAGTACTTC	CASSEGPIGQGLSYEQYF
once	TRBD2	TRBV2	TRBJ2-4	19	TGTGCCAGCAGTGAAGAAGGACTAGCGGGGGCTTTTGGCAAAAACATTCAGTACTTC	CASSEEGLAGAFGKNIQYF
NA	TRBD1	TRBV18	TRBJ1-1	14	TGTGCCAGCTCACGAACAGGGGTGAACACTGAAGCTTTCTTT	CASSRTGVNTEAFF
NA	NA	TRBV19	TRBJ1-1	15	TGTGCCAGTGTTAACTTTGGGGCCTCGGGCACTGAAGCTTTCTTT	CASVNFGASGTEAFF
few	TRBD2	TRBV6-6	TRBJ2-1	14	TGTGCCAGCAACCTAGCGGGAGCGTACAATGAGCAGTTCTTC	CASNLAGAYNEQFF
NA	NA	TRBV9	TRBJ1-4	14	TGTGCCAGCAGCCAGCACAGGAATAATGAAAAACTGTTTTTT	CASSQHRNNEKLFF
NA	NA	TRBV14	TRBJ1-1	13	TGTGCCAGCAGCCTTACAGTCAACACTGAAGCTTTCTTT	CASSLTVNTEAFF
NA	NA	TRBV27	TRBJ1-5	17	TGTGCCAGCAGTTTACTAGAGGGTTACCTCACTAATCAGCCCCAGCATTTT	CASSLLEGYLTNQPQHF
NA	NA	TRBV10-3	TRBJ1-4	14	TGTGCCATCAGTAGGACAGCAACTAATGAAAAACTGTTTTTT	CAISRTATNEKLFF
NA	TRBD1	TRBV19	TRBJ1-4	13	TGTGCCAGTAGTACGACAGGGGGCGCAAAACTGTTTTTT	CASSTTGGAKLFF
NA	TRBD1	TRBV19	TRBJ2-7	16	TGTGCCAGTAGTACCGGGACAGGGGGGCTAAACTACGAGCAGTACTTC	CASSTGTGGLNYEQYF
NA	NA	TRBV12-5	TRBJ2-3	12	TGTGCTAGTGGTCCGAGGGTAAATACGCAGTATTTT	CASGPRVNTQYF
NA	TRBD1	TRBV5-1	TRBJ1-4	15	TGCGCCAGCAGCGTATCAGGGGGAGGAGATGAAAAACTGTTTTTT	CASSVSGGGDEKLFF